These 23 T cell receptor beta chains came from one sample sequenced in a study of Graves' ophthalmopathy and Graves' hyperthyroidism. The study amplified TCR beta CDR3 regions using RNA transcripts. The library came from an HTBI-primed first-round RT-PCR and a second-round multiplex PCR. TCRdb re-called the multiplex PCR reads with MiXCR, one entry per CDR3 protein. The sample holds about 620,000 distinct CDR3 sequences, 22% seen once. Sequencing was done on a sample of peripheral blood. These receptors came from a woman aged 18-35 years with stable Graves' hyperthyroidism. Some clones in this sample may be carry-over from other donors' samples.

This clonotype was picked up many times. A much more abundant neighbour one base away suggests this may be a read error. The chain employs TRBV2 and TRBJ2-7, with TRBD1 matching over 8 bases. Trimming cost V 2 bases and J 2 bases; bases outside gene matches: 2. Germline CDR1 and CDR2: SNHLY and FYNNEI. There are 14 residues in the CDR3. CDR3 protein: CASSEWTGTYEQYF. DNA for the CDR3: TGTGCCAGCAGTGAATGGACAGGGACCTACGAGCAGTACTTC.

As regards this clonotype: An end of the junction differs from the germline gene, which may be a read error. The V gene is TRBV20-1, the J gene TRBJ1-2; D unresolved. The CDR3 is made up of 10 amino acids. Germline lookup yields CDR1 DFQATT and CDR2 SNEGSKA (reference sequence). The CDR3 region has the DNA TGCAGTGCTAGAGATAACACCCGCTCCTTC. The encoded protein is CSARDNTRSF.

The rearrangement uses TRBV4-1 and TRBJ1-2, with D unclear. The CDR3 runs 17 residues. The V and J ends lost 4 bases and 2 bases respectively, with 20 bases between them. Germline lookup yields CDR1 MGHRA and CDR2 YSYEKL. The CDR3 sequence is CASSPGPRDSLNYGYTF. The CDR3 DNA follows: TGCGCCAGCAGCCCCGGACCCAGAGATAGCCTAAACTATGGCTACACCTTC.

The gene calls are TRBV12-3 or TRBV12-4 and TRBJ1-2, with D unresolved. This CDR3 comprises 14 residues. The V end was cut by 6 bases, the J end by 3 bases, with 14 bases between. CDR3 in amino acids: CASRPPGSYYGYTF. The CDR3 DNA reads as TGTGCCAGCAGACCCCCGGGGTCGTACTATGGCTACACCTTC.

At least ten counts were recorded for this clonotype. This chain connects TRBV28 to TRBJ2-2; D remains ambiguous. V shed 1 base and J shed 7 bases, with 7 bases lying between them. CDR1 and CDR2 (germline): MDHEN, SYDVKM. This CDR3 spans 13 amino acids. The CDR3 DNA reads TGTGCCAGCAGTTTATTTGCTAACGGGGAGCTGTTTTTT. This sequence encodes CASSLFANGELFF. Looking up the rest from reference TRBV28 and TRBJ2-2 gives the full variable domain: DVKVTQSSRYLVKRTGEKVFLECVQDMDHENMFWYRQDPGLGLRLIYFSYDVKMKEKGDIPEGYSVSREKKERFSLILESASTNQTSMYLCASSLFANGELFFGEGSRLTVL.

Ten or more counts support this clonotype. The chain joins TRBV27 to TRBJ1-1; no clear D. Deletions cut 1 base from V and 8 bases from J, with 23 bases between. The CDR3 length is 17 residues. Germline loops: CDR1 MNHEY, CDR2 SMNVEV (reference sequence). The CDR3 here is CASSLFGFKPAPREAFF. The CDR3 DNA is TGTGCCAGCAGTTTATTCGGGTTTAAACCGGCCCCCAGAGAAGCTTTCTTT.

The CDR3 bases are TGCGCCAGCAGCCCCCGGACTAGCGGGAGGATACCCTACGAGCAGTACTTC. It specifies CASSPRTSGRIPYEQYF. The J gene is TRBJ2-7, the V gene TRBV5-1, with 14 bases that match TRBD2. With V trimmed by 4 bases and J by 2 bases, 8 bases remained unmatched. This CDR3 has 17 amino acids. CDR1 and CDR2 from the germline V gene are SGHRS and YFSETQ.

This clonotype showed up many times. The rearrangement uses TRBV12-3 or TRBV12-4 and TRBJ1-1, with 8 bases lining up with TRBD1. Unmatched junction bases numbered 7, after V lost 3 bases and J lost 4 bases. This CDR3 region has 15 residues. DNA for the CDR3: TGTGCCAGCAGTTTCACCTCGACAGGGGCCACTGAAGCTTTCTTT. This sequence encodes CASSFTSTGATEAFF.

V and J are TRBV19 and TRBJ1-1, with D uncertain. Looked up from germline, CDR1 is LNHDA and CDR2 is SQIVND (reference sequence). V was clipped by 7 bases and J by 0 bases, with 6 bases between them. CDR3 length equals 12 residues. CDR3 amino acids: CASKKLNTEAFF. CDR3 nucleotide sequence: TGTGCCAGTAAGAAGTTGAACACTGAAGCTTTCTTT.

V and J are TRBV28 and TRBJ1-6; D unclear. The CDR3 covers 14 residues. V shed 5 bases and J shed 8 bases, with 13 bases lying between them. The germline V gene has CDR1 MDHEN and CDR2 SYDVKM. This CDR3 is CASSPRLGDSPLHF. The CDR3 nucleotides read TGTGCCAGCAGTCCTCGGCTGGGTGATTCACCCCTCCACTTT.

The sample holds many counts of this clonotype. V gene TRBV11-2 combines with J gene TRBJ1-5; possible D gene TRBD1, 6 bases. Between the trimmed V and J ends, which lost 5 bases and 4 bases, there was a span of 12 bases. The CDR3 extends over 14 amino acids. CDR1 and CDR2 from the germline V gene are SGHAT and FQNNGV. CDR3 residues: CASSEGQPNQPQHF. The CDR3 DNA sequence: TGTGCCAGCAGCGAAGGACAGCCTAATCAGCCCCAGCATTTT.

This clonotype was seen repeatedly, ten times or more. The rearrangement joins TRBV20-1 to TRBJ2-4, with 10 bases identical to TRBD1. CDR3 length: 15 amino acids. CDR1 and CDR2 from the germline V gene are DFQATT and SNEGSKA (reference sequence). V dropped 3 bases and J dropped 8; count of bases not matched to a gene: 10. For the CDR3, the DNA is TGCAGTGCTAGGATCCTGGGACAGGGGAGAGACATTCAGTACTTC. Encoded protein: CSARILGQGRDIQYF.

There are many counts of this clonotype. This rearrangement joins TRBV20-1 to TRBJ1-2, with TRBD1 matching 7 bases. Trimming took 5 bases from V and 7 from J; bases not matched to a gene: 4. The CDR3 extends over 11 amino acids. CDR1 and CDR2 from the germline V gene are DFQATT and SNEGSKA (reference sequence). The CDR3 is CSAETGLGYTF. Written as DNA, the CDR3 is TGCAGTGCTGAGACAGGGCTTGGCTACACCTTC.

This clonotype was found a few times. V is TRBV16 and J is TRBJ1-3; no reliable D call. The CDR3 is made up of 16 amino acids. Germline V lookup: CDR1 KGHSY, CDR2 FQNENV. Trimming pared 0 bases from V and 7 bases from J, leaving 16 bases between. DNA for the CDR3: TGTGCCAGCAGCCAATCGCTGTCTTCCTCTGAGAACACCATATATTTT. Its protein product is CASSQSLSSSENTIYF. Together with reference TRBV16 and TRBJ1-3, the CDR3 gives the full variable domain: GEEVAQTPKHLVRGEGQKAKLYCAPIKGHSYVFWYQQVLKNEFKFLISFQNENVFDETGMPKERFSAKCLPNSPCSLEIQATKLEDSAVYFCASSQSLSSSENTIYFGEGSWLTVV.

The V call is TRBV7-9, the J call TRBJ2-3, with 11 bases identical to TRBD2. CDR3 length: 14 residues. V trimming: 11 bases; J trimming: 5 bases; junction bases outside the gene matches: 9. CDR1 is SEHNR and CDR2 is FQNEAQ in the germline V gene (reference sequence). The CDR3 here is CAGLLAGGRDTQYF. CDR3 sequence (DNA): TGTGCCGGACTCTTAGCGGGGGGGCGAGATACGCAGTATTTT.

This clonotype was seen many times. CDR3: CASSDGQLPTKQYF. In DNA form, the CDR3 reads TGTGCCAGCAGCGATGGACAACTTCCTACGAAGCAGTACTTC. The chain carries TRBV9 and TRBJ2-7; TRBD1 is a possible D gene (5 bases). In germline, CDR1 is SGDLS, CDR2 YYNGEE. This CDR3 spans 14 amino acids. V lost 3 bases to trimming and J lost 8 bases, with 18 bases between them.

The chain combines TRBV11-1 with TRBJ1-2; 7 nucleotides line up with TRBD1. The CDR3 has 18 residues. CDR1 is SGHAT and CDR2 is FQDESV in the germline V gene (reference sequence). V lost 5 bases, J lost 7 bases, and 22 bases stayed unmatched. In DNA form, the CDR3 reads TGTGCCAGCAGCCCTAGCCCCGGACAGGCCCACTCTATGGGTGGCTACACCTTC. It codes for CASSPSPGQAHSMGGYTF.

This clonotype came up many times. The chain combines TRBV15 with TRBJ2-7; TRBD1 aligns across 8 bases. Losses at the gene ends were 4 bases for V and 3 bases for J; bases not matched to a gene: 14. This CDR3 has 17 residues. Germline CDR1 LNHNV, CDR2 YYDKDF (reference sequence). CDR3 sequence reads: CATSTRRQGTTFYEQYF. The CDR3 nucleotides are TGTGCCACCAGCACCCGACGACAGGGGACGACCTTCTACGAGCAGTACTTC.

This clonotype appeared many times. V and J are TRBV7-2 and TRBJ1-2; no clear D. V lost 1 base to trimming and J lost 3 bases, with 6 bases between them. CDR1 is SGHTA, CDR2 FQGNSA, per germline. This CDR3 has 13 amino acids. CDR3 nucleotide sequence: TGTGCCAGCAGCTTAGGAGATTACTATGGCTACACCTTC. It yields the protein CASSLGDYYGYTF.

This clonotype was observed many times. The rearrangement uses TRBV27 and TRBJ2-5; no clear D. The germline CDR1 and CDR2 sequences are MNHEY and SMNVEV (reference sequence). The CDR3 is 17 residues long. Trimming pared 5 bases from V and 5 bases from J, leaving 24 bases between. CDR3 amino acids: CASSPYGDSRIGETQYF. As DNA, the CDR3 is TGTGCCAGCAGTCCCTACGGAGACTCACGAATTGGGGAGACCCAGTACTTC.

This clonotype was observed at least ten times. The chain has TRBV7-2 and TRBJ1-5; 7 bases map to TRBD1. Germline CDR1 is SGHTA and CDR2 is FQGNSA. The CDR3 runs 14 residues. J gave up 4 bases and V 5 bases, and 5 bases lay outside the gene matches. CDR3 nucleotides: TGTGCCAGCAGCGCAGCAGGGGGGAATCAGCCCCAGCATTTT. Translated: CASSAAGGNQPQHF.

The V gene is TRBV28, the J gene TRBJ2-2, with D tentatively TRBD2 (7 bases). Germline loops: CDR1 MDHEN, CDR2 SYDVKM. The V and J ends lost 1 base and 7 bases respectively, with 16 bases between them. This CDR3 comprises 16 residues. The CDR3 loop is CASSLSMTSRGGELFF. The DNA for the CDR3 is TGTGCCAGCAGTTTATCCATGACTAGCAGGGGCGGGGAGCTGTTTTTT. The entire variable domain, with the rest obtained from reference TRBV28 and TRBJ2-2, is as follows: DVKVTQSSRYLVKRTGEKVFLECVQDMDHENMFWYRQDPGLGLRLIYFSYDVKMKEKGDIPEGYSVSREKKERFSLILESASTNQTSMYLCASSLSMTSRGGELFFGEGSRLTVL.

At least ten counts were recorded for this clonotype. At one end the junction does not follow the germline gene, possibly because of a read error. The chain carries TRBV9 and TRBJ2-5; 8 nucleotides align to TRBD1. Germline V gene lookup returns CDR1 SGDLS and CDR2 YYNGEE. This CDR3 has 16 residues. The CDR3 loop reads CASSVGAGGVQKTQYF. In DNA, the CDR3 is TGTGCCAGCAGCGTAGGGGCAGGGGGCGTCCAAAAGACCCAGTACTTC.